These 2 T cell receptor beta chains came from one sample sequenced in a study of T cell repertoires in cytomegalovirus infection. TCRdb processed the reads anew with MiXCR; each CDR3 protein has one entry. This table holds 310,000 or so distinct CDR3 sequences, 17% found once. Sequenced: PBMCs. These receptors were obtained from a human donor in good health (CMV status not recorded). Some clones in this sample may be carry-over from other donors' samples.

The chain joins TRBV27 to TRBJ2-5, with D maybe TRBD2 (5 bases). From germline, CDR1 is MNHEY and CDR2 SMNVEV (reference sequence). The ends were cut back, 5 bases at V and 4 bases at J, with 14 bases in the middle. The CDR3 is 14 amino acids. This chain's CDR3 is CASSPWTRAETQYF. DNA for the CDR3: TGTGCCAGCAGTCCCTGGACGAGGGCAGAGACCCAGTACTTC.

This clonotype has ten or more counts. V gene TRBV7-2 combines with J gene TRBJ2-5, with 11 bases that match TRBD2. Trimming at V came to 5 bases and at J to 3 bases, leaving 8 bases not matched to a gene. Germline CDR1 is SGHTA and CDR2 is FQGNSA. The CDR3 runs to 16 residues. CDR3 nucleotide sequence: TGTGCCAGCAGCAAGAATAGCGGGGGGGCGAAAGAGACCCAGTACTTC. This gives the protein CASSKNSGGAKETQYF.